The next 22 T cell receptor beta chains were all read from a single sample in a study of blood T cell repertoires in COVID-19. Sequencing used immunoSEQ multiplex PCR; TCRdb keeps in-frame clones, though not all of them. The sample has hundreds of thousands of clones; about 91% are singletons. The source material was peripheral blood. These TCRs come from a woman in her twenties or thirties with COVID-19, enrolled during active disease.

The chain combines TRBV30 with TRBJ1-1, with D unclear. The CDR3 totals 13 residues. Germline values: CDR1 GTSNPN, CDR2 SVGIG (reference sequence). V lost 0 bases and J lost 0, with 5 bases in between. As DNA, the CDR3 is TGTGCCTGGAGTGTACTCATGAACACTGAAGCTTTCTTT. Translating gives CAWSVLMNTEAFF.

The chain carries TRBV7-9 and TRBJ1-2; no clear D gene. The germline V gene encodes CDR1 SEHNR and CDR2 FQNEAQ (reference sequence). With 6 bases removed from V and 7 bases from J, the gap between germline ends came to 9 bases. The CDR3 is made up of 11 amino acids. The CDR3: CASRPSGGYTF. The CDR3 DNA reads TGTGCCAGCAGGCCCTCGGGTGGCTACACCTTC.

DNA of the CDR3: TGTGCCAGCAGTCCAATCGGGTCCCCTTACCAAGAGACCCAGTACTTC. Translated: CASSPIGSPYQETQYF. This rearrangement joins TRBV7-9 to TRBJ2-5; D unresolved. V gave up 6 bases and J gave up 0 bases, with 17 bases separating them. Per germline, CDR1 SEHNR and CDR2 FQNEAQ (reference sequence). The CDR3 is made up of 16 amino acids.

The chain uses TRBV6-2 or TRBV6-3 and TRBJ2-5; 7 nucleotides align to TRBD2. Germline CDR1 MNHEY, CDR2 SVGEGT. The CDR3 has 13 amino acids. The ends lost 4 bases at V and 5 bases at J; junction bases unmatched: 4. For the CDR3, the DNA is TGTGCCAGCAGTTTTGCGGGAGTTGAGACCCAGTACTTC. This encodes CASSFAGVETQYF.

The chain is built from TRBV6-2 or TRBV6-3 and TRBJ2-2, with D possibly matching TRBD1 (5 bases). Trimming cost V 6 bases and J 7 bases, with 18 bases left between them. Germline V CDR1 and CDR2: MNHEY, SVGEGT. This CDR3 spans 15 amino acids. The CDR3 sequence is CASSPRTPTSGELFF. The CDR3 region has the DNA TGTGCCAGCAGCCCTAGGACACCCACCAGCGGGGAGCTGTTTTTT.

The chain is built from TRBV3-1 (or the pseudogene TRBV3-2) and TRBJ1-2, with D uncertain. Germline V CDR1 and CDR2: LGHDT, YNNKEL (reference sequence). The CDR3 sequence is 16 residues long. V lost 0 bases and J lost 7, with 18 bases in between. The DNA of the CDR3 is TGTGCCAGCAGCCAAGATCTGCGGTTGGGGAGCGGTGGCTACACCTTC. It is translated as CASSQDLRLGSGGYTF.

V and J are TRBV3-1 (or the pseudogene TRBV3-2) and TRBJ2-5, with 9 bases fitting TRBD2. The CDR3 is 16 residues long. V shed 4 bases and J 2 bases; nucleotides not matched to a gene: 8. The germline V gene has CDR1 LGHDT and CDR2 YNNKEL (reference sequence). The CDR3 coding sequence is TGTGCCAGCAGCCTGCGGGGCGGGGGGGTTCAAGAGACCCAGTACTTC. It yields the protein CASSLRGGGVQETQYF.

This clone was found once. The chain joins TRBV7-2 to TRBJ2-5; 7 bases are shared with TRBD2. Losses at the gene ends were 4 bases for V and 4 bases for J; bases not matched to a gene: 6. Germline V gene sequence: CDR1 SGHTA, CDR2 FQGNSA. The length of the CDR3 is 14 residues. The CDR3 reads CASSSFSGIETQYF. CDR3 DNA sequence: TGTGCCAGCAGCTCTTTCAGCGGGATAGAGACCCAGTACTTC.

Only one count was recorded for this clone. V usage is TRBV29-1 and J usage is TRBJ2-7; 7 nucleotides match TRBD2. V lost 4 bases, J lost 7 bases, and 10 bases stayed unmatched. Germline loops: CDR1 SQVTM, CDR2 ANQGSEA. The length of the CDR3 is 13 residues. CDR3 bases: TGCAGCGTTGGGGCCGGGACTACCGGGGAGCAGTACTTC. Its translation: CSVGAGTTGEQYF.

Here the CDR3 DNA reads TGCGCCAGCAGCCCCGGGACAGGGGTCGCCTACGAGCAGTACTTC. This gives the protein CASSPGTGVAYEQYF. The gene calls are TRBV4-3 and TRBJ2-7; 10 nucleotides align to TRBD1. CDR3 length equals 15 residues. Germline V CDR1 and CDR2: LGHNA, YSLEER. The J segment lost 2 bases and the V segment lost 4 bases, leaving 5 bases of the junction unmatched.

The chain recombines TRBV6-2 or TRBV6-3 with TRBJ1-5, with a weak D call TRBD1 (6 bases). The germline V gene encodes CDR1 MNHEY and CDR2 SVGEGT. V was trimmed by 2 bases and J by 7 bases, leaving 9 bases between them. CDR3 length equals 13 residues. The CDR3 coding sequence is TGTGCCAGCAGTTACACAGGGAAACAGCCCCAGCATTTT. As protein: CASSYTGKQPQHF.

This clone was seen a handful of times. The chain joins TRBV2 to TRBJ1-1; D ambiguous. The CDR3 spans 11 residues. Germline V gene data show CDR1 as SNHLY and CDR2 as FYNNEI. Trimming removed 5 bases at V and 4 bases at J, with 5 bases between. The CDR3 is CASSPVTEAFF. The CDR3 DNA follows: TGTGCCAGCAGTCCAGTCACTGAAGCTTTCTTT.

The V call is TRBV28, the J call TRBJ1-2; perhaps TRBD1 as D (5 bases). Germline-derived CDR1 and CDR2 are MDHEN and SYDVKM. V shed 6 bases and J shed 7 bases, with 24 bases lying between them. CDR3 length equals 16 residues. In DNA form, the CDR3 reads TGTGCCAGCAGATCCGGGGGTGGCGGGCGCGGTGTTGGCTACACCTTC. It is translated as CASRSGGGGRGVGYTF.

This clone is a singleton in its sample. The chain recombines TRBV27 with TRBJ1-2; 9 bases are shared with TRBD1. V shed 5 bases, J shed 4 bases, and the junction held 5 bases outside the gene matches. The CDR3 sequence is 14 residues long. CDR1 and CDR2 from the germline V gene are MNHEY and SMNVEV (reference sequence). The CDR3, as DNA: TGTGCCAGCAGTAGACTGACAGGGGGCTATGGCTACACCTTC. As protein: CASSRLTGGYGYTF.

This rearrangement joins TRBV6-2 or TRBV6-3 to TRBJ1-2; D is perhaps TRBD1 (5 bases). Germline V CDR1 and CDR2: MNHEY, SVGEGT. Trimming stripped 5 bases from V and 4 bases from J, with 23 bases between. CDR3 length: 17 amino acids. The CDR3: CASSPNPTALKSYGYTF. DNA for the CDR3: TGTGCCAGCAGTCCCAATCCGACAGCTCTCAAGAGCTATGGCTACACCTTC.

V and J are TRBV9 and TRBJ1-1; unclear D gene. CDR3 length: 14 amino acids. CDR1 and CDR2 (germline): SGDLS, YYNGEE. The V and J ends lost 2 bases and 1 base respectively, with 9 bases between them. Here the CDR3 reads CASSVGLWNTEAFF. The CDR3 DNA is TGTGCCAGCAGCGTCGGTTTGTGGAACACTGAAGCTTTCTTT. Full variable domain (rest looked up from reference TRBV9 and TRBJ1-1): DSGVTQTPKHLITATGQRVTLRCSPRSGDLSVYWYQQSLDQGLQFLIQYYNGEERAKGNILERFSAQQFPDLHSELNLSSLELGDSALYFCASSVGLWNTEAFFGQGTRLTVV.

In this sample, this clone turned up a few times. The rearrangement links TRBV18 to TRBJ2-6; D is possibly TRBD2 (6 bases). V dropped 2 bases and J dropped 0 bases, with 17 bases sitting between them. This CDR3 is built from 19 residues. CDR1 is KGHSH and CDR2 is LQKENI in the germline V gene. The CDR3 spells CASSPREAAANSGANVLTF. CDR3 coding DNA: TGTGCCAGCTCACCAAGGGAGGCAGCCGCTAACTCTGGGGCCAACGTCCTGACTTTC. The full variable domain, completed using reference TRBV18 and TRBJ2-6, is NAGVMQNPRHLVRRRGQEARLRCSPMKGHSHVYWYRQLPEEGLKFMVYLQKENIIDESGMPKERFSAEFPKEGPSILRIQQVVRGDSAAYFCASSPREAAANSGANVLTFGAGSRLTVL.

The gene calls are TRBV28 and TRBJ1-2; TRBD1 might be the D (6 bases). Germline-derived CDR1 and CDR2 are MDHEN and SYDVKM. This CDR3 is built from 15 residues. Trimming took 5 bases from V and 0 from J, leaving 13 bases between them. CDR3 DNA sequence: TGTGCCAGCAGTCCAGCAGACAGGACTAACTATGGCTACACCTTC. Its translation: CASSPADRTNYGYTF.

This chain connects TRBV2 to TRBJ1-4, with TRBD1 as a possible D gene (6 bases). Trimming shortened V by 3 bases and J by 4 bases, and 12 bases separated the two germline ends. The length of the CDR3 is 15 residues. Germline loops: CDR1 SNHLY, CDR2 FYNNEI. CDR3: CASSDMGAINEKLFF. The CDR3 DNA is TGTGCCAGCAGTGATATGGGGGCTATTAATGAAAAACTGTTTTTT.

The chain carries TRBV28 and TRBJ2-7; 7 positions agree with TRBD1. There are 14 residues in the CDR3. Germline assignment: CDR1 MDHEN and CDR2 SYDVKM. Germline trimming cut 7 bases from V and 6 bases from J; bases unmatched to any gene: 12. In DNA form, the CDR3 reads TGTGCCAGCACCATTAGTGAGGGGGCGGCCGAGCAGTACTTC. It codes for CASTISEGAAEQYF.

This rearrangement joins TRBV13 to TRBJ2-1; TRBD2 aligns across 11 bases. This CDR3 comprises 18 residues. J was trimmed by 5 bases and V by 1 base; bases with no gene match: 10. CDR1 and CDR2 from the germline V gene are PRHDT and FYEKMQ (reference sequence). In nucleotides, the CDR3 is TGTGCCAGCAGCTTAGAGTCCCGGGGACTAGCGGTCAACAATGAGCAGTTCTTC. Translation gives CASSLESRGLAVNNEQFF.

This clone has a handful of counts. CDR3 protein: CASSPNNSPLHF. The DNA for the CDR3 is TGTGCCAGCAGCCCTAATAATTCACCCCTCCACTTT. The chain uses TRBV7-9 and TRBJ1-6; D gene ambiguous. Trimming pared 5 bases from V and 5 bases from J, leaving 4 bases between. From germline, CDR1 is SEHNR and CDR2 FQNEAQ (reference sequence). The CDR3 has 12 amino acids.